This entry lists 29 T cell receptor beta chains sequenced from one sample in a study of blood T cells in healthy people across ages. With a J-beta primer mix and a sample-barcoded 5' primer, a second PCR ran about 7 to 12 cycles. MiXCR, applied by TCRdb to the 5' RACE reads, yields one record per CDR3 protein. The sample carries 700,000 to 900,000 distinct CDR3 sequences, roughly 50% recorded once. Sequencing was done on a sample of blood. These receptors all stem from a man at least 80 years old in good health.

The chain employs TRBV3-1 and TRBJ1-6, with unresolved D. Germline loops: CDR1 LGHDT, CDR2 YNNKEL (reference sequence). V was shortened by 6 bases and J by 8 bases, with 11 bases between the two germline ends. This CDR3 region has 13 residues. CDR3 amino acids: CASRDQRHSPLHF. The CDR3 nucleotides read TGTGCCAGCAGGGATCAGCGGCATTCACCCCTCCACTTT. Full variable domain (outside the CDR3, taken from reference TRBV3-1 and TRBJ1-6): DTAVSQTPKYLVTQMGNDKSIKCEQNLGHDTMYWYKQDSKKFLKIMFSYNNKELIINETVPNRFSPKSPDKAHLNLHINSLELGDSAVYFCASRDQRHSPLHFGNGTRLTVT.

This rearrangement joins TRBV29-1 to TRBJ2-7; D gene unclear. Germline loops: CDR1 SQVTM, CDR2 ANQGSEA. V lost 6 bases and J 7 bases, leaving 13 bases between the germline ends. The CDR3 length is 11 residues. CDR3 in amino acids: CSVIQRTEQYF. Written as DNA, the CDR3 is TGCAGCGTAATCCAAAGGACGGAGCAGTACTTC.

The V gene is TRBV3-1, the J gene TRBJ2-1; the D is unclear. Trimming left V 2 bases short and J 1 base short, with 9 bases between. Per germline, CDR1 LGHDT and CDR2 YNNKEL (reference sequence). The CDR3 runs to 15 residues. CDR3 region: CASSQSATSYNEQFF. CDR3 coding DNA: TGTGCCAGCAGCCAAAGTGCAACTTCCTACAATGAGCAGTTCTTC.

The chain links TRBV27 to TRBJ2-3; 15 bases map to TRBD2. CDR1 and CDR2 (germline): MNHEY, SMNVEV (reference sequence). This CDR3 has 16 amino acids. V was pared by 5 bases and J by 14 bases, with 14 bases of the junction left unmatched. CDR3 sequence reads: CASSARTSGRARHAYF. CDR3 bases: TGTGCCAGCAGTGCCCGGACTAGCGGGAGGGCCCGCCACGCGTATTTT.

This chain links TRBV29-1 with TRBJ2-1, with D possibly being TRBD1 or TRBD2 (7 bases each). Looked up from germline, CDR1 is SQVTM and CDR2 is ANQGSEA. This CDR3 contains 16 residues. Trimming cost V 1 base and J 6 bases, with 19 bases left between them. The CDR3 is CSVEGARGRDSNEQFF. For the CDR3, the DNA is TGCAGCGTTGAAGGCGCACGGGGGAGGGACAGCAATGAGCAGTTCTTC.

This clonotype has only a few counts. The V and J genes are TRBV9 and TRBJ2-7; D ambiguous. The germline V gene has CDR1 SGDLS and CDR2 YYNGEE. The CDR3 has 14 residues. Trimming took off 4 bases at V and 2 bases at J, with 13 bases between the two ends. CDR3 sequence reads: CASSPLLGTYEQYF. The CDR3 DNA reads as TGTGCCAGCAGCCCCCTCCTGGGGACCTACGAGCAGTACTTC.

This clonotype has just a few counts. The chain couples TRBV20-1 to TRBJ2-1; 12 bases are a match to TRBD2. The length of the CDR3 is 14 residues. The germline V gene has CDR1 DFQATT and CDR2 SNEGSKA (reference sequence). The J segment lost 8 bases and the V segment lost 1 base, leaving 3 bases of the junction unmatched. The CDR3 bases are TGCAGTGCTAGAGGACTAGCGGGAGTGGATGAGCAGTTCTTC. This translates into CSARGLAGVDEQFF.

The chain has TRBV7-3 and TRBJ2-1; 9 bases fit TRBD2. The germline CDR1 and CDR2 sequences are SGHTA and FQGTGA. Trimming took 1 base from V and 8 from J; bases not matched to a gene: 12. The CDR3 totals 17 residues. The DNA for the CDR3 is TGTGCCAGCAGCTTAAGAGGGGGCGGGAGGGCTAAGGATGAGCAGTTCTTC. This translates into CASSLRGGGRAKDEQFF.

The V and J genes are TRBV4-2 and TRBJ1-1, with D perhaps matching TRBD1 (6 bases). The CDR3 spans 15 residues. Germline V gene sequence: CDR1 LGHNA, CDR2 YNFKEQ. V lost 4 bases to trimming and J lost 5 bases, with 17 bases between them. CDR3: CASSPRIGGRTEAFF. The DNA of the CDR3 is TGTGCCAGCAGCCCAAGAATAGGGGGGAGGACTGAAGCTTTCTTT.

This clonotype appeared a single time. This sequence joins TRBV20-1 and TRBJ2-1; 16 positions agree with TRBD2. The CDR3 extends over 16 amino acids. V dropped 3 bases and J dropped 8; count of bases not matched to a gene: 7. The germline gives CDR1 DFQATT, CDR2 SNEGSKA (reference sequence). The CDR3 DNA sequence: TGCAGTGCTAGCGTCTTCGGGACTAGCGGGAGGGATGAGCAGTTCTTC. Its translation: CSASVFGTSGRDEQFF.

The chain employs TRBV5-1 and TRBJ2-1; 12 nucleotides line up with TRBD2. The CDR3 runs to 15 residues. V dropped 5 bases and J dropped 8; count of bases not matched to a gene: 8. Germline V lookup: CDR1 SGHRS, CDR2 YFSETQ. CDR3 protein: CASRETSGSFYEQFF. Written as DNA, the CDR3 is TGCGCCAGCAGGGAGACTAGCGGGAGTTTTTATGAGCAGTTCTTC.

The J gene is TRBJ2-1, the V gene TRBV9, with unresolved D. Trimming cost V 4 bases and J 1 base, with 12 bases left between them. Germline values: CDR1 SGDLS, CDR2 YYNGEE. The CDR3 has 15 amino acids. The CDR3 nucleotides read TGTGCCAGCAGCCCAGATGGGGAATCCTACAATGAGCAGTTCTTC. This encodes CASSPDGESYNEQFF.

V usage is TRBV5-1 and J usage is TRBJ2-2; 8 bases fit TRBD2. CDR3 length: 16 amino acids. V trimming: 4 bases; J trimming: 4 bases; junction bases outside the gene matches: 9. The germline V gene encodes CDR1 SGHRS and CDR2 YFSETQ. The CDR3 here is CASSLGSSGPTGELFF. The CDR3 DNA follows: TGCGCCAGCAGCCTTGGTTCTAGCGGGCCCACCGGGGAGCTGTTTTTT. The whole variable domain, filled in from reference TRBV5-1 and TRBJ2-2, reads KAGVTQTPRYLIKTRGQQVTLSCSPISGHRSVSWYQQTPGQGLQFLFEYFSETQRNKGNFPGRFSGRQFSNSRSEMNVSTLELGDSALYLCASSLGSSGPTGELFFGEGSRLTVL.

This chain links TRBV9 with TRBJ2-7, with TRBD1 matching over 9 bases. The CDR3 spans 14 residues. Germline CDR1 and CDR2: SGDLS and YYNGEE. V shed 4 bases and J 3 bases; nucleotides not matched to a gene: 5. CDR3 sequence reads: CASSLGTGFYEQYF. For the CDR3, the DNA is TGTGCCAGCAGCCTGGGGACAGGGTTCTACGAGCAGTACTTC.

This chain links TRBV28 with TRBJ2-4; D possibly corresponds to TRBD1 (5 bases). Germline values: CDR1 MDHEN, CDR2 SYDVKM. The CDR3 consists of 14 residues. V lost 2 bases to trimming and J lost 0 bases, with 5 bases between them. The CDR3 loop reads CASSLQGAKNIQYF. DNA for the CDR3: TGTGCCAGCAGTTTACAGGGAGCCAAAAACATTCAGTACTTC.

V is TRBV7-2 and J is TRBJ2-1; 15 nucleotides agree with TRBD2. The V and J ends lost 4 bases and 7 bases, in that order; junction bases with no gene match: 14. The CDR3 length is 19 residues. CDR1 and CDR2 (germline): SGHTA, FQGNSA. This CDR3 reads CASSSGLAGGYGLRNEQFF. Here the CDR3 DNA reads TGTGCCAGCAGCTCGGGACTAGCGGGAGGATATGGGCTTAGGAATGAGCAGTTCTTC.

The chain couples TRBV5-8 to TRBJ2-1; either TRBD1 or TRBD2 may supply D (5 bases each). Trimming took 1 base from V and 1 from J, leaving 9 bases between them. The CDR3 is made up of 15 amino acids. Germline values: CDR1 SGHTS, CDR2 YDEGEE. The CDR3 DNA follows: TGTGCCAGCAGCTTGAGAGGGACGTCCTACAATGAGCAGTTCTTC. Protein: CASSLRGTSYNEQFF.

This chain connects TRBV9 to TRBJ2-1; D is tentatively TRBD1 or TRBD2 (5 bases each). Germline V gives CDR1 SGDLS, CDR2 YYNGEE. Trimming removed 3 bases from V and 5 bases from J, with 18 bases in between. This CDR3 is built from 16 residues. The CDR3 DNA reads TGTGCCAGCAGCGGGAGATCCGGGGCAGGGAACAATGAGCAGTTCTTC. This translates into CASSGRSGAGNNEQFF.

The rearrangement joins TRBV6-5 to TRBJ2-7; D is possibly TRBD2 (5 bases). Trimming stripped 0 bases from V and 2 bases from J, with 11 bases between. Per germline, CDR1 MNHEY and CDR2 SVGAGI. The CDR3 extends over 15 amino acids. The CDR3 nucleotides are TGTGCCAGCAGTTACTCGGCCGGGGTGGCCTACGAGCAGTACTTC. Translating gives CASSYSAGVAYEQYF.

This clonotype appeared a single time. CDR3 nucleotides: TGTGCCACCTGGGGCGGGCATCCCTACGAGCAGTACTTC. This sequence encodes CATWGGHPYEQYF. The rearrangement uses TRBV25-1 and TRBJ2-7, with D possibly being TRBD1 or TRBD2 (5 bases each). The CDR3 is 13 residues long. Germline values: CDR1 MGHDK, CDR2 SYGVNS. The V gene lost 10 bases and the J gene lost 2 bases, with 15 bases spanning the gap.

The chain joins TRBV29-1 to TRBJ2-1; 11 nucleotides agree with TRBD2. The J segment lost 9 bases and the V segment lost 2 bases, leaving 12 bases of the junction unmatched. From germline, CDR1 is SQVTM and CDR2 ANQGSEA. This CDR3 has 16 residues. In nucleotides, the CDR3 is TGCAGCGTTGAATATACGTTAGCGGGAGGGCCTGGTGAGCAGTTCTTC. Protein product: CSVEYTLAGGPGEQFF.

V gene TRBV6-5 combines with J gene TRBJ2-1; 9 bases are a match to TRBD1. The CDR3 is 13 amino acids. Per germline, CDR1 MNHEY and CDR2 SVGAGI. The V and J ends lost 4 bases and 8 bases, in that order; junction bases with no gene match: 3. The CDR3 DNA reads as TGTGCCAGCAGTTCACGGACAGGGGATGAGCAGTTCTTC. It is translated as CASSSRTGDEQFF.

CDR3 protein: CASSLARASTDTQYF. The DNA for the CDR3 is TGTGCCAGCAGCTTAGCTCGCGCTAGCACAGATACGCAGTATTTT. The chain carries TRBV7-2 and TRBJ2-3, with D unclear. Germline CDR1 and CDR2: SGHTA and FQGNSA. Trimming stripped 0 bases from V and 0 bases from J, with 7 bases between. CDR3 size: 15 residues.

The chain is built from TRBV10-3 and TRBJ2-1; 8 bases align to TRBD2. Germline loops: CDR1 ENHRY, CDR2 SYGVKD. This CDR3 has 16 residues. J was trimmed by 8 bases and V by 5 bases; bases with no gene match: 14. In DNA, the CDR3 is TGTGCCATCAGTTCCCTTCCGGGACTAGTCCCGCATGAGCAGTTCTTC. Translated, it gives CAISSLPGLVPHEQFF.

This clonotype was seen a handful of times. The chain couples TRBV5-6 to TRBJ2-3, with TRBD2 identical over 7 bases. The V and J ends lost 6 bases and 14 bases, in that order; junction bases with no gene match: 21. The CDR3 runs to 15 residues. Per germline, CDR1 SGHDT and CDR2 YYEEEE. CDR3 residues: CASTDGGYLHRYAYF. DNA for the CDR3: TGTGCCAGCACCGACGGGGGGTATCTACACAGATACGCGTATTTT.

This chain links TRBV28 with TRBJ2-3; 8 positions match TRBD2. The CDR3 is made up of 17 amino acids. The germline V gene encodes CDR1 MDHEN and CDR2 SYDVKM. V lost 4 bases to trimming and J lost 14 bases; unmatched junction nucleotides: 23. The CDR3 bases are TGTGCCAGCAGTTCCAGAATCGGGAGGGCGGGGCACAGAGACGCGTATTTT. Amino acids: CASSSRIGRAGHRDAYF.

Details on this clonotype: A junction boundary mismatches the germline segment, possibly from a read error. The V call is TRBV3-1, the J call TRBJ2-7, with a weak D call TRBD2 (6 bases). In germline, CDR1 is LGHDT, CDR2 YNNKEL (reference sequence). This CDR3 comprises 13 residues. The chain's CDR3 is CASSRGTSCEQYF. CDR3 sequence (DNA): TGTGCCAGCAGCCGTGGGACTTCCTGCGAGCAGTACTTC.

V gene TRBV7-3 combines with J gene TRBJ2-1; 13 bases match TRBD2. V lost 3 bases, J lost 0 bases, and 8 bases stayed unmatched. This CDR3 spans 19 amino acids. Germline CDR1 and CDR2: SGHTA and FQGTGA. Here the CDR3 reads CASSFPGTSGKSSYNEQFF. The CDR3 region has the DNA TGTGCCAGCAGCTTTCCCGGGACTAGCGGGAAGAGCTCCTACAATGAGCAGTTCTTC.

The chain joins TRBV5-1 to TRBJ2-3, with no clear D. This CDR3 has 12 residues. V lost 0 bases to trimming and J lost 5 bases, with 4 bases between them. The germline CDR1 and CDR2 sequences are SGHRS and YFSETQ. The CDR3 nucleotides are TGCGCCAGCAGCTTGGTAAAAGATACGCAGTATTTT. Residues: CASSLVKDTQYF.